Each of the 2 T cell receptor beta chains below was sequenced from the same sample in a study of vaccination and CD4 T cells after COVID-19. Treatment given: roughly 10-day PBMC culture with coronavirus spike peptide pools or control peptides (ViraFEST assay). Oncomine TCR Beta short-read sequencing was applied to DNA from cultured CD4+ T cells. Each CDR3 protein gets one entry after TCRdb re-called the PCR reads with MiXCR. Of 15,000 to 20,000 distinct CDR3 sequences in the sample, roughly 31% were seen once. Their target antigens are unknown. Sequenced: cultured CD4+ T cells from blood. These receptors came from a human donor with COVID-19.

The chain employs TRBV20-1 and TRBJ2-5; TRBD2 aligns across 10 bases. CDR3 size: 13 residues. Germline V gives CDR1 DFQATT, CDR2 SNEGSKA (reference sequence). Trimming removed 7 bases from V and 3 bases from J; junction bases left unmatched: 5. The CDR3 protein is CSESGGAEETQYF. The CDR3 DNA reads as TGCAGTGAAAGCGGGGGGGCCGAAGAGACCCAGTACTTC.

The chain carries TRBV30 and TRBJ1-2; no clear D. The CDR3 runs to 14 residues. The V gene lost 6 bases and the J gene lost 0 bases, with 14 bases spanning the gap. Germline loops: CDR1 GTSNPN, CDR2 SVGIG (reference sequence). The CDR3 DNA reads as TGTGCCTGTCCCGAGGACGCATCTAACTATGGCTACACCTTC. Translation: CACPEDASNYGYTF.